The 28 T cell receptor beta chains given below trace back to one sample, sequenced in a study of human T cells and chemical hapten exposure. Time point meaning: patch test 2, 6 weeks after DPC sensitization. Treatment meaning: therapeutic diphenylcyclopropenone sensitization with weekly scalp DPC. TCRdb re-derived calls from the RACE reads in MiXCR, one entry per CDR3 protein. Of about 96,000 distinct CDR3 sequences in the sample, over 7.5% are singletons; the top ten hold approximately 1.9%. Sequenced here: whole blood, sampled in connection with sensitization to the hapten diphenylcyclopropenone (DPC). Source of these receptors: a woman between 40 and 55 years old with alopecia areata. Some clones in this sample may be carry-over from other donors' samples.

The genes are TRBV9 and TRBJ1-6, with D possibly being TRBD1 (6 bases). The germline V and J ends were trimmed by 4 bases and 4 bases, with 24 bases remaining between them. Germline CDR1 is SGDLS and CDR2 is YYNGEE. This CDR3 has 19 amino acids. The chain's CDR3 is CASSKSGTNTDVYNSPLHF. CDR3 nucleotide sequence: TGTGCCAGCAGCAAATCAGGGACAAACACCGACGTATATAATTCACCCCTCCACTTT.

This rearrangement joins TRBV29-1 to TRBJ2-1; a weak D match, TRBD2 (6 bases). V was trimmed by 4 bases and J by 6 bases, leaving 19 bases between them. Germline V gene data show CDR1 as SQVTM and CDR2 as ANQGSEA. This CDR3 has 15 residues. For the CDR3, the DNA is TGCAGCGTTGCCTTGCGCGGGGATGTCAGCAATGAGCAGTTCTTC. It translates to CSVALRGDVSNEQFF.

This clonotype is medium-sized in the sample. The chain employs TRBV7-9 and TRBJ2-3; D possibly matches TRBD1 or TRBD2 (5 bases each). The CDR3 is 15 residues long. Germline CDR1 and CDR2: SEHNR and FQNEAQ (reference sequence). The V and J ends lost 5 bases and 2 bases respectively, with 14 bases between them. Written as DNA, the CDR3 is TGTGCCAGCAGCACAGGAGGATTTGACACAGATACGCAGTATTTT. Translation: CASSTGGFDTDTQYF.

This clonotype was observed a few times. J is TRBJ1-6 and V is TRBV12-3 or TRBV12-4, with D possibly TRBD1 on 6 matching bases. Trimming took 6 bases from V and 4 from J, leaving 13 bases between them. CDR3 size: 15 residues. CDR3 nucleotides: TGTGCCAGCAGCCCAAGGGGGGCGTATAATTCACCCCTCCACTTT. As protein: CASSPRGAYNSPLHF.

This clonotype has ten or more counts. The chain is built from TRBV5-6 and TRBJ1-1; D not resolved. Trimming left V 1 base short and J 4 bases short, with 8 bases between. This CDR3 has 13 amino acids. Germline-derived CDR1 and CDR2 are SGHDT and YYEEEE. The CDR3 coding sequence is TGTGCCAGCAGCTTGTGGGTATCCACTGAAGCTTTCTTT. This translates into CASSLWVSTEAFF.

This clonotype was detected ten times or more. The rearrangement joins TRBV5-4 to TRBJ2-2, with unresolved D. This CDR3 is 14 amino acids long. The germline CDR1 and CDR2 sequences are SGHNT and YYREEE (reference sequence). The V end was cut by 0 bases, the J end by 2 bases, with 5 bases between. CDR3: CASSLVSNTGELFF. Written as DNA, the CDR3 is TGTGCCAGCAGCTTGGTCAGTAACACCGGGGAGCTGTTTTTT.

The CDR3 spells CASRLSAPREQYF. The CDR3 DNA sequence: TGTGCCAGCAGACTCTCGGCCCCTCGCGAGCAGTACTTC. The V call is TRBV28, the J call TRBJ2-7; D call uncertain. The germline V gene encodes CDR1 MDHEN and CDR2 SYDVKM. The V gene lost 6 bases and the J gene lost 6 bases, with 15 bases spanning the gap. The CDR3 length is 13 residues.

The V gene is TRBV3-1, the J gene TRBJ2-2; TRBD2 is a possible D gene (5 bases). V gave up 9 bases and J gave up 0 bases, with 11 bases separating them. CDR3 size: 14 residues. Germline assignment: CDR1 LGHDT and CDR2 YNNKEL (reference sequence). The CDR3 is CASRGSPNTGELFF. Here the CDR3 DNA reads TGTGCCAGTAGAGGGTCTCCGAACACCGGGGAGCTGTTTTTT.

This clonotype was counted a few times. The V gene is TRBV7-2, the J gene TRBJ2-6; the D is unclear. The length of the CDR3 is 15 residues. With 5 bases removed from V and 2 bases from J, the gap between germline ends came to 10 bases. Germline V gives CDR1 SGHTA, CDR2 FQGNSA. The CDR3 region has the DNA TGTGCCAGCAGCCCGCATAATGCTGGGGCCAACGTCCTGACTTTC. This codes for CASSPHNAGANVLTF.

The table lists this clonotype with many counts. V gene TRBV19 combines with J gene TRBJ1-4; the D is unclear. This CDR3 has 15 residues. V gave up 2 bases and J gave up 3 bases, with 10 bases separating them. Germline V gene sequence: CDR1 LNHDA, CDR2 SQIVND (reference sequence). DNA for the CDR3: TGTGCCAGTAGTATATCTGGACGGGCTAATGAAAAACTGTTTTTT. Translating it yields CASSISGRANEKLFF.

This clonotype came up many times. The chain is built from TRBV28 and TRBJ2-7, with D hard to call. The V gene lost 1 base and the J gene lost 3 bases, with 4 bases spanning the gap. This CDR3 is 12 amino acids long. Germline V gives CDR1 MDHEN, CDR2 SYDVKM. The CDR3: CASSLFGYEQYF. The CDR3 DNA reads TGTGCCAGCAGTTTATTTGGCTACGAGCAGTACTTC.

In this sample, this clonotype turned up many times. This chain connects TRBV25-1 to TRBJ1-3; D gene ambiguous. The V end lost 11 bases, the J end lost 4 bases, and 9 bases lay between the germline ends. Per germline, CDR1 MGHDK and CDR2 SYGVNS. This CDR3 has 11 amino acids. The DNA for the CDR3 is TGTGCCTCAGACGGAGGAAACACCATATATTTT. Protein sequence: CASDGGNTIYF. Full variable domain (missing parts from reference TRBV25-1 and TRBJ1-3): EADIYQTPRYLVIGTGKKITLECSQTMGHDKMYWYQQDPGMELHLIHYSYGVNSTEKGDLSSESTVSRIRTEHFPLTLESARPSHTSQYLCASDGGNTIYFGEGSWLTVV.

There are a few counts of this clonotype. The chain uses TRBV10-3 and TRBJ1-3, with D possibly being TRBD1 (6 bases). There are 14 residues in the CDR3. The V gene's germline CDR1 is ENHRY and CDR2 SYGVKD. V gave up 9 bases and J gave up 0 bases, with 12 bases separating them. The CDR3 here is CAIEGQSSGNTIYF. DNA for the CDR3: TGTGCCATTGAAGGACAGAGCTCTGGAAACACCATATATTTT.

In the case of this clonotype: As the CDR3 is not closed by the conserved phenylalanine or tryptophan, this likely results from a read error. V is TRBV7-2 and J is TRBJ2-7; 8 nucleotides agree with TRBD2. Germline V gene sequence: CDR1 SGHTA, CDR2 FQGNSA. The V gene end was trimmed by 6 bases and the J gene end by 2 bases; junction bases not matched to a gene: 3. There are 13 residues in the CDR3. CDR3 DNA: TGTGCCAGCAGGATAGCGGGGACCTACGAGCAGTACTCC. It encodes CASRIAGTYEQYS.

The chain combines TRBV27 with TRBJ2-2; TRBD2 matches 7 bases. The length of the CDR3 is 16 residues. V dropped 4 bases and J dropped 4; count of bases not matched to a gene: 9. Germline V gene data show CDR1 as MNHEY and CDR2 as SMNVEV (reference sequence). CDR3 amino acids: CASSSPTGGVTGELFF. The CDR3 DNA is TGTGCCAGCAGTTCCCCCACGGGAGGTGTCACCGGGGAGCTGTTTTTT.

The V call is TRBV6-2 or TRBV6-3, the J call TRBJ2-7, with a weak D call TRBD1 (6 bases). CDR1 and CDR2 from the germline V gene are MNHEY and SVGEGT. Trimming took off 8 bases at V and 1 base at J, with 12 bases between the two ends. CDR3 length: 13 residues. CDR3 in DNA: TGTGCCAGCCTTGGGACACTATCCTACGAGCAGTACTTC. Its protein is CASLGTLSYEQYF.

This clonotype was observed a handful of times. This chain links TRBV12-3 or TRBV12-4 with TRBJ1-5, with D tentatively TRBD1 (6 bases). The CDR3 is 16 residues long. The V gene lost 5 bases and the J gene lost 0 bases, with 14 bases spanning the gap. The DNA of the CDR3 is TGTGCCAGCAGTCCCCCCCACAGGGATAGCAATCAGCCCCAGCATTTT. Encoded protein: CASSPPHRDSNQPQHF.

The sample holds a few counts of this clonotype. The genes are TRBV5-1 and TRBJ2-5; D possibly uses TRBD1 or TRBD2 (5 bases each). The CDR3 covers 14 residues. V lost 5 bases to trimming and J lost 5 bases, with 16 bases between them. The germline CDR1 and CDR2 sequences are SGHRS and YFSETQ. The CDR3: CASSGGVSAETQYF. The CDR3 nucleotides are TGCGCCAGCAGTGGGGGAGTTTCGGCGGAGACCCAGTACTTC.

J is TRBJ2-7 and V is TRBV9; D is possibly TRBD1 or TRBD2 (5 bases each). V lost 4 bases and J lost 4, with 15 bases in between. CDR3 length equals 14 residues. CDR1 and CDR2 (germline): SGDLS, YYNGEE. The CDR3 nucleotides are TGTGCCAGCAGCCCCCAGAGAGGGGTGTACGAGCAGTACTTC. It specifies CASSPQRGVYEQYF.

The V gene is TRBV29-1, the J gene TRBJ2-2, with D tentatively TRBD2 (5 bases). There are 12 residues in the CDR3. Germline assignment: CDR1 SQVTM and CDR2 ANQGSEA. Trimming cost V 4 bases and J 4 bases, with 7 bases left between them. In DNA form, the CDR3 reads TGCAGCGTTGGGCGGGCCACCGGGGAGCTGTTTTTT. Translation gives CSVGRATGELFF.

This clonotype was recorded many times. The gene calls are TRBV7-2 and TRBJ2-3, with D possibly being TRBD2 (6 bases). The CDR3 runs 15 residues. V dropped 6 bases and J dropped 1 base, with 14 bases sitting between them. Per germline, CDR1 SGHTA and CDR2 FQGNSA. The CDR3 reads CASRRASAGTDTQYF. CDR3 coding DNA: TGTGCCAGCAGAAGGGCTAGCGCGGGCACAGATACGCAGTATTTT.

This clonotype was picked up many times. The CDR3 nucleotides read TGTGCCAGCTCACCACAACAGGGAGGCAATCAGCCCCAGCATTTT. It translates to CASSPQQGGNQPQHF. The gene calls are TRBV18 and TRBJ1-5, with D maybe TRBD1 (6 bases). V dropped 1 base and J dropped 2 bases, with 9 bases sitting between them. The CDR3 is made up of 15 amino acids. The V gene's germline CDR1 is KGHSH and CDR2 LQKENI.

This clonotype was recorded at least ten times. The gene calls are TRBV7-3 and TRBJ1-5; D remains unclear. V lost 3 bases, J lost 2 bases, and 20 bases lay in between. Germline V lookup: CDR1 SGHTA, CDR2 FQGTGA. This CDR3 contains 18 residues. The CDR3 region has the DNA TGTGCCAGCAGCTTTCTTCCCTATCGCCCCCGAGGCAATCAGCCCCAGCATTTT. It encodes CASSFLPYRPRGNQPQHF.

In regard to this clonotype: The junction and the germline gene differ at one end; a read error may be behind it. The chain couples TRBV15 to TRBJ2-1, with D perhaps TRBD1 or TRBD2 (5 bases each). Per the germline V gene, CDR1 is LNHNV and CDR2 is YYDKDF (reference sequence). The CDR3 consists of 13 residues. CDR3 in amino acids: CATSSLPRDAQIF. The CDR3 DNA reads TGTGCCACCAGCTCGCTCCCCCGGGACGCCCAGATCTTC.

The table lists this clonotype with a few counts. V usage is TRBV6-2 or TRBV6-3 and J usage is TRBJ2-5, with D possibly matching TRBD1 (6 bases). The CDR3 contains 13 residues. V lost 6 bases, J lost 2 bases, and 10 bases lay in between. Germline loops: CDR1 MNHEY, CDR2 SVGEGT. The DNA for the CDR3 is TGTGCCAGCAGCCGGACAGAACAAGAGACCCAGTACTTC. Its protein is CASSRTEQETQYF.

This clonotype was recorded a few times. The junction differs from germline at one of its ends, possibly a read error. This rearrangement joins TRBV7-7 to TRBJ2-2; 7 bases fit TRBD1. The germline V gene encodes CDR1 SSHAT and CDR2 FNYEAQ (reference sequence). The CDR3 totals 17 residues. The CDR3 loop reads CASSLERPGGNTGELFF. As DNA, the CDR3 is TGTGCTAGCAGCTTAGAGCGTCCAGGGGGGAACACCGGGGAGCTGTTTTTT.

This clonotype was detected a few times. The chain couples TRBV29-1 to TRBJ2-7; 8 nucleotides match TRBD2. Germline trimming cut 7 bases from V and 6 bases from J; bases unmatched to any gene: 14. In germline, CDR1 is SQVTM, CDR2 ANQGSEA. This CDR3 spans 14 amino acids. The CDR3 sequence is CSATRPGGHAEQYF. Here the CDR3 DNA reads TGCAGCGCCACACGGCCGGGGGGGCATGCCGAGCAGTACTTC.

This clonotype was seen repeatedly, ten times or more. This rearrangement joins TRBV7-6 to TRBJ2-3; the D is unclear. The CDR3 runs to 14 residues. Germline CDR1 SGHVS, CDR2 FNYEAQ. The V end was cut by 4 bases, the J end by 5 bases, with 13 bases between. In DNA form, the CDR3 reads TGTGCCAGCAGCTCCGCCTCTGGCGGAGATACGCAGTATTTT. Protein product: CASSSASGGDTQYF.